Shown below are 21 T cell receptor beta chains from a single sample sequenced in a study of blood T cells in healthy people across ages. A second PCR of 7 to 11 cycles used a sample-barcoded 5' primer and a J-beta primer mix. TCRdb re-called the 5' RACE reads through MiXCR, storing one row per CDR3 protein. This table has roughly 2 million distinct CDR3 sequences, around 48% appearing once. Sequencing input: blood. These receptors all stem from a woman in her thirties or forties in good health.

This clonotype is a singleton in its sample. The J gene is TRBJ1-2, the V gene TRBV6-5; 7 nucleotides align to TRBD1. The trim removed 6 bases at V and 4 bases at J, leaving 11 bases unmatched. The CDR3 totals 15 residues. CDR1 is MNHEY, CDR2 SVGAGI, per germline. In nucleotides, the CDR3 is TGTGCCAGCAGACTCCCAAACAGGGGTGGCTATGGCTACACCTTC. Amino acids: CASRLPNRGGYGYTF.

In its sample, this clonotype was seen a few times. The chain employs TRBV4-3 and TRBJ2-7; D may be TRBD1 or TRBD2 (5 bases each). The CDR3 has 16 amino acids. V was shortened by 3 bases and J by 4 bases, with 19 bases between the two germline ends. In germline, CDR1 is LGHNA, CDR2 YSLEER. The CDR3 region is CASSHHSQIGGYEQYF. The CDR3 DNA follows: TGCGCCAGCAGCCATCACAGCCAGATTGGGGGATACGAGCAGTACTTC.

The chain employs TRBV6-6 and TRBJ1-5; D gene unclear. Germline V gene lookup returns CDR1 MNHNY and CDR2 SVGAGI (reference sequence). This CDR3 spans 14 amino acids. Trimming pared 5 bases from V and 4 bases from J, leaving 12 bases between. In DNA, the CDR3 is TGTGCCAGCAGTCCGCCAGGCGAAAATCAGCCCCAGCATTTT. Translation gives CASSPPGENQPQHF.

This clonotype has more than one count but fewer than ten. The gene calls are TRBV20-1 and TRBJ2-7; the D is unclear. CDR1 is DFQATT and CDR2 is SNEGSKA in the germline V gene (reference sequence). The length of the CDR3 is 14 residues. The V gene lost 0 bases and the J gene lost 4 bases, with 13 bases spanning the gap. The CDR3 loop is CSARDKTDTYEQYF. In nucleotides, the CDR3 is TGCAGTGCTAGAGATAAAACAGATACTTACGAGCAGTACTTC.

The chain combines TRBV15 with TRBJ1-2; D uncertain. Germline values: CDR1 LNHNV, CDR2 YYDKDF (reference sequence). V was shortened by 3 bases and J by 4 bases, with 15 bases between the two germline ends. The CDR3 runs 15 residues. CDR3 amino acids: CATSRAEGVTYGYTF. CDR3 in DNA: TGTGCCACCAGCAGGGCGGAAGGCGTTACCTATGGCTACACCTTC.

The gene calls are TRBV5-6 and TRBJ2-1, with 8 bases lining up with TRBD2. The germline gives CDR1 SGHDT, CDR2 YYEEEE. V shed 1 base and J 9 bases; nucleotides not matched to a gene: 24. The CDR3 length is 20 residues. The CDR3 spells CASSLPGGVQTRQIQGEQFF. The DNA for the CDR3 is TGTGCCAGCAGCTTGCCGGGGGGGGTGCAAACACGCCAGATACAAGGTGAGCAGTTCTTC.

The gene calls are TRBV2 and TRBJ1-4, with 8 bases aligning to TRBD1. V shed 6 bases, J shed 7 bases, and the junction held 4 bases outside the gene matches. CDR1 is SNHLY and CDR2 is FYNNEI in the germline V gene. The CDR3 length is 13 residues. The CDR3 region has the DNA TGTGCCAGCAGAGGACAGGGTAGTGAAAAACTGTTTTTT. It yields the protein CASRGQGSEKLFF.

This clonotype occurred a few times. The chain is built from TRBV6-2 or TRBV6-3 and TRBJ2-6, with D possibly being TRBD2 (6 bases). The CDR3 consists of 16 residues. Trimming removed 11 bases at V and 2 bases at J, with 19 bases between. Germline V gene data show CDR1 as MNHEY and CDR2 as SVGEGT. This CDR3 reads CAGWRGPTTGANVLTF. The CDR3 DNA reads as TGTGCCGGATGGAGGGGACCCACGACTGGGGCCAACGTCCTGACTTTC.

This sequence joins TRBV7-6 and TRBJ1-2; D gene unclear. Germline CDR1 and CDR2: SGHVS and FNYEAQ. The CDR3 covers 15 residues. Trimming shortened V by 1 base and J by 0 bases, and 9 bases separated the two germline ends. The CDR3 spells CASSLVQQTNYGYTF. The CDR3 DNA reads TGTGCCAGCAGCTTAGTTCAGCAGACTAACTATGGCTACACCTTC.

The rearrangement joins TRBV10-3 to TRBJ2-3; 10 nucleotides agree with TRBD2. The CDR3 has 14 amino acids. V lost 5 bases, J lost 4 bases, and 3 bases stayed unmatched. Germline values: CDR1 ENHRY, CDR2 SYGVKD. CDR3 in amino acids: CAISPGTSADTQYF. CDR3 in DNA: TGTGCCATCAGTCCCGGGACTAGCGCAGATACGCAGTATTTT.

The rearrangement links TRBV20-1 to TRBJ1-4, with TRBD1 matching 8 bases. Germline V gene sequence: CDR1 DFQATT, CDR2 SNEGSKA (reference sequence). After removal of 8 bases from V and 5 bases from J, the junction contained 7 bases not matched to a gene. This CDR3 contains 13 residues. CDR3 in amino acids: CSPSTGENEKLFF. CDR3 DNA: TGCAGTCCTTCGACAGGGGAAAATGAAAAACTGTTTTTT.

The chain recombines TRBV10-3 with TRBJ2-7, with 7 bases fitting TRBD1. CDR1 is ENHRY and CDR2 is SYGVKD in the germline V gene. Trimming at V came to 11 bases and at J to 1 base, leaving 8 bases not matched to a gene. CDR3 size: 13 residues. The CDR3 DNA sequence: TGTGCCTCAGGAGAGGGGGCTTCCTACGAGCAGTACTTC. Its protein product is CASGEGASYEQYF.

This clonotype showed up just a few times. The genes are TRBV13 and TRBJ1-2, with TRBD1 identical over 10 bases. The CDR3 runs to 14 residues. Germline assignment: CDR1 PRHDT and CDR2 FYEKMQ (reference sequence). The V gene end was trimmed by 5 bases and the J gene end by 6 bases; junction bases not matched to a gene: 6. CDR3 residues: CASSTGTGANGYTF. CDR3 DNA: TGTGCCAGCAGCACCGGGACAGGGGCAAATGGCTACACCTTC.

This clonotype was counted a few times. This chain uses TRBV7-2 with TRBJ2-5, with TRBD1 matching 10 bases. CDR1 SGHTA and CDR2 FQGNSA come from the germline V gene. The CDR3 is made up of 16 amino acids. Germline trimming cut 0 bases from V and 2 bases from J; bases unmatched to any gene: 3. CDR3 in DNA: TGTGCCAGCAGCTTAGCGCCGGGACAGGGGCAAGAGACCCAGTACTTC. Translating it yields CASSLAPGQGQETQYF. Combining the CDR3 with reference TRBV7-2 and TRBJ2-5 gives the whole variable domain GAGVSQSPSNKVTEKGKDVELRCDPISGHTALYWYRQSLGQGLEFLIYFQGNSAPDKSGLPSDRFSAERTGGSVSTLTIQRTQQEDSAVYLCASSLAPGQGQETQYFGPGTRLLVL.

The V call is TRBV20-1, the J call TRBJ2-3; D remains unclear. V was trimmed by 3 bases and J by 3 bases, leaving 7 bases between them. The germline CDR1 and CDR2 sequences are DFQATT and SNEGSKA (reference sequence). This CDR3 spans 12 amino acids. CDR3 loop: CSASSVTDTQYF. CDR3 sequence (DNA): TGCAGTGCTAGTTCCGTTACAGATACGCAGTATTTT.

The V call is TRBV4-2, the J call TRBJ2-5; 11 nucleotides line up with TRBD2. Looked up from germline, CDR1 is LGHNA and CDR2 is YNFKEQ. Unmatched junction bases numbered 8, after V lost 1 base and J lost 7 bases. This CDR3 comprises 16 residues. For the CDR3, the DNA is TGTGCCAGCAGCCAAGGGGCTAGCGGGGGGCTTGGGACCCAGTACTTC. Translated: CASSQGASGGLGTQYF.

This chain joins TRBV20-1 and TRBJ2-1; 8 bases agree with TRBD2. Germline trimming cut 3 bases from V and 6 bases from J; bases unmatched to any gene: 16. Germline assignment: CDR1 DFQATT and CDR2 SNEGSKA (reference sequence). The CDR3 is 17 amino acids. CDR3 region: CSASFAGGAIGANEQFF. The CDR3 coding sequence is TGCAGTGCTAGTTTTGCGGGGGGTGCAATTGGTGCCAATGAGCAGTTCTTC.

This clonotype was detected only once. The J gene is TRBJ2-4, the V gene TRBV9; TRBD1 might be the D (6 bases). V lost 4 bases to trimming and J lost 8 bases, with 16 bases between them. Germline V gene data show CDR1 as SGDLS and CDR2 as YYNGEE. The CDR3 has 14 residues. Here the CDR3 DNA reads TGTGCCAGCAGCAGGCCAGGGGCAGGGGACATTCAGTACTTC. Translated: CASSRPGAGDIQYF.

This rearrangement joins TRBV2 to TRBJ1-6; weak D call: TRBD1 (6 bases). Trimming pared 5 bases from V and 7 bases from J, leaving 12 bases between. The CDR3 is 14 residues long. Germline CDR1 and CDR2: SNHLY and FYNNEI. The CDR3 DNA reads TGTGCCAGCAGTTCTACAGGGTGGAATTCACCCCTCCACTTT. Its translation is CASSSTGWNSPLHF.

This chain joins TRBV20-1 and TRBJ2-4, with 12 bases matching TRBD2. The ends lost 0 bases at V and 0 bases at J; junction bases unmatched: 12. Germline CDR1 and CDR2: DFQATT and SNEGSKA (reference sequence). The CDR3 has 20 residues. The CDR3 reads CSARDLEELAGGRAKNIQYF. As DNA, the CDR3 is TGCAGTGCTAGAGATCTTGAGGAACTAGCGGGGGGCAGAGCCAAAAACATTCAGTACTTC.

This chain uses TRBV6-5 with TRBJ1-2; 8 bases line up with TRBD1. The CDR3 is 13 amino acids. CDR1 MNHEY and CDR2 SVGAGI come from the germline V gene. Trimming removed 8 bases from V and 6 bases from J; junction bases left unmatched: 8. The chain's CDR3 is CASFRWGQDGYTF. DNA of the CDR3: TGTGCCAGCTTCAGATGGGGACAGGATGGCTACACCTTC.